This T cell receptor (beta chain) appears in the sequencing data of a study of beta chain features in type 1 diabetes (dated by TCRdb to the late 2010s). With regard to the full study: Mean age, gender distribution, total cell number and subset yield did not differ between patients and healthy donors. A total of 107,917,701 sorted cells were examined across all samples, and RNA yield correlated strongly with the number of cells per subset. The study compared the TCRB repertoires of sorted circulating CD4+ T cell subsets in recently diagnosed type 1 diabetes patients with those in matched healthy donors. Naive and central memory subsets were obtained from all 30 or so donors, but regulatory and stem cell-like memory subsets were isolated from only 8 patients and 8 healthy donors. Overall study outcomes, separate from this receptor: Because cDNA was sequenced instead of genomic DNA, activated cells with high expression could be over-represented, although the groups did not differ in activation or CD3 levels. Type 1 diabetes patients showed a moderate but significant shortening of TCRB CDR3 length in all four CD4+ subsets. HLA sub-analyses involved small numbers of individuals, so any influence of HLA type on TCRB rearrangement remained unresolved. Patients with type 1 diabetes made fewer insertions and deleted more nucleotides at VDJ recombination sites, implying thymic rearrangement abnormalities. Shorter templates might have been favored by PCR, but patient and control samples were amplified and corrected together, so both groups would have been affected equally by any skew. Naive, central memory and regulatory TCRB repertoires appeared more similar among patients than among healthy donors.

CDR1 SGDLS and CDR2 YYNGEE are derived from the germline V gene. From the cysteine up to the phenylalanine, the CDR3 has a length of 14 residues. The only DNA kept is the CDR3, 42 bases in frame from the first base. V loses 4 bases, J loses 4 bases, and the germline ends lie 14 bases apart. This clone was detected only a few times. No antigen is known for it. Base qualities are not at hand, and no much larger clone is one base apart. All of the isolated RNA was reverse transcribed with the High Capacity cDNA Reverse Transcription Kit, so expressed TCRB transcripts were sequenced. Deep immunoSEQ sequencing was performed on naive, central memory and regulatory T cell samples, with an average of roughly 4 million total reads per sample. Sorted cells were lysed in RLT buffer, and RNA was extracted using DNase-treated RNeasy Micro or Mini kits according to cell number. To prevent cross-contamination, every cell subset was processed on its own, while patient and healthy donor samples were processed together. The immunoSEQ multiplex PCR was used to amplify TCRB sequences from cDNA, yielding 87-bp fragments that span the CDR3 region. Sequencing of the amplicons was done on the Illumina HiSeq platform. The paper's processing steps were these. Synthetic template baselines were used to correct PCR bias computationally, reads within Hamming distance 2 were collapsed, and singletons that could not be merged were discarded. Reads were aligned against IMGT to assign V, D and J genes, CDR3 length and insertions or deletions at six rearrangement sites. Within each subset, clonotype counts were normalized to the number of sorted cells before true diversity and Gini coefficients were calculated with the tcR R package. The overlap coefficient, calculated on TCRB nucleotide sequences, was used to measure repertoire sharing. As a proxy for the pre-selection repertoire, out-of-frame TCRB sequences from naive cells were analyzed. TCRdb retrieved this table from immuneACCESS and kept in-frame rearrangements only. Not all clones are present; in checked studies, unresolved V genes account for under half, and no reason is known for the remainder. The V and J calls and clone size were taken over from that table, and D and trimming were inferred from the DNA. This sample is represented by about 660,000 clones; over 11% of them were singletons. Just under 0.04% of the sample is held by the ten biggest clonotypes.

From each donor, a single peripheral blood sample of 100 to 150 mL on average was drawn into heparinised tubes. Using a panel that included CD45RO, CCR7, CD25, CD127, CD95 and CD27, naive, central memory, regulatory and stem cell-like memory CD4+ T cells were sorted on a BD FACSAria II. Purity was above 95% for every sorted population. PBMCs were separated immediately by Lymphoprep density gradient centrifugation and were stained directly, without being cultured. So that batch effects would be minimized, each experiment stained and sorted samples in pairs, pairing one healthy donor with one patient.

The material sequenced was naive CD4+ T cells from blood. What the cell subset or site label conveys for this sample: true naive CD4+ T cells. This clonotype was sampled from a young man with type 1 diabetes. The V gene is TRBV9 and the J gene is TRBJ2-5; possibly the D gene is TRBD2, per 6 matching bases. The encoded CDR3 is CASSPPGARETQYF. The sequenced DNA is TGTGCCAGCAGCCCCCCGGGAGCCCGAGAGACCCAGTACTTC.